This T cell receptor beta chain was captured in a study of blood T cell repertoires in COVID-19. From germline, CDR1 is LNHDA and CDR2 SQIVND (reference sequence). The CDR3 has 12 amino acids. The V end was cut by 7 bases, the J end by 10 bases, with 13 bases between. The data were produced by immunoSEQ multiplex PCR, yet TCRdb's version contains in-frame clones alone and is incomplete. The table has about 310,000 clones, nearly 90% seen once. This clone appeared once. The study recruited people aged roughly 18 to 100 years across around 24 US areas. Each participant's cohort was designated according to participant-reported clinical history.

This rearrangement joins TRBV19 to TRBJ2-2; possible D gene TRBD2, 5 bases. The sequence was obtained from a woman aged 18 to 35 with acute COVID-19. The specimen sequenced was PBMCs or T cells enriched from blood (not recorded which). The CDR3 sequence: CASNNLGAELFF. The CDR3 coding sequence is TGTGCCAGTAACAATCTGGGAGCGGAGCTGTTTTTT.